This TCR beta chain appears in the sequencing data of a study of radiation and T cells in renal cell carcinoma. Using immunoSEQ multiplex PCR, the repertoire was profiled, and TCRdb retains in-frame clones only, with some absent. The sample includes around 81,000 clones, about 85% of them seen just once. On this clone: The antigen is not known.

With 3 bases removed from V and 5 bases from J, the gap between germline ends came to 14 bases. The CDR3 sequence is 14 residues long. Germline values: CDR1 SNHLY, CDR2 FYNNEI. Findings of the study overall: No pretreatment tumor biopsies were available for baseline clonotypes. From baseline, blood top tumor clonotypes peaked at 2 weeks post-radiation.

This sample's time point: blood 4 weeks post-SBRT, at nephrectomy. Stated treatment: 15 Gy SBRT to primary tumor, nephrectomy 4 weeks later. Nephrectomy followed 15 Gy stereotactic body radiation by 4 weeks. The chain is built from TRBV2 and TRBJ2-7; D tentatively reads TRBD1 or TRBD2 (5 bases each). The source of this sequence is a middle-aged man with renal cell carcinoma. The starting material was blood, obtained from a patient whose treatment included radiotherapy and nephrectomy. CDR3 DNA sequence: TGTGCCAGCAGTGAGGGGGTCCTCCTCCACGAGCAGTACTTC. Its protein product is CASSEGVLLHEQYF.